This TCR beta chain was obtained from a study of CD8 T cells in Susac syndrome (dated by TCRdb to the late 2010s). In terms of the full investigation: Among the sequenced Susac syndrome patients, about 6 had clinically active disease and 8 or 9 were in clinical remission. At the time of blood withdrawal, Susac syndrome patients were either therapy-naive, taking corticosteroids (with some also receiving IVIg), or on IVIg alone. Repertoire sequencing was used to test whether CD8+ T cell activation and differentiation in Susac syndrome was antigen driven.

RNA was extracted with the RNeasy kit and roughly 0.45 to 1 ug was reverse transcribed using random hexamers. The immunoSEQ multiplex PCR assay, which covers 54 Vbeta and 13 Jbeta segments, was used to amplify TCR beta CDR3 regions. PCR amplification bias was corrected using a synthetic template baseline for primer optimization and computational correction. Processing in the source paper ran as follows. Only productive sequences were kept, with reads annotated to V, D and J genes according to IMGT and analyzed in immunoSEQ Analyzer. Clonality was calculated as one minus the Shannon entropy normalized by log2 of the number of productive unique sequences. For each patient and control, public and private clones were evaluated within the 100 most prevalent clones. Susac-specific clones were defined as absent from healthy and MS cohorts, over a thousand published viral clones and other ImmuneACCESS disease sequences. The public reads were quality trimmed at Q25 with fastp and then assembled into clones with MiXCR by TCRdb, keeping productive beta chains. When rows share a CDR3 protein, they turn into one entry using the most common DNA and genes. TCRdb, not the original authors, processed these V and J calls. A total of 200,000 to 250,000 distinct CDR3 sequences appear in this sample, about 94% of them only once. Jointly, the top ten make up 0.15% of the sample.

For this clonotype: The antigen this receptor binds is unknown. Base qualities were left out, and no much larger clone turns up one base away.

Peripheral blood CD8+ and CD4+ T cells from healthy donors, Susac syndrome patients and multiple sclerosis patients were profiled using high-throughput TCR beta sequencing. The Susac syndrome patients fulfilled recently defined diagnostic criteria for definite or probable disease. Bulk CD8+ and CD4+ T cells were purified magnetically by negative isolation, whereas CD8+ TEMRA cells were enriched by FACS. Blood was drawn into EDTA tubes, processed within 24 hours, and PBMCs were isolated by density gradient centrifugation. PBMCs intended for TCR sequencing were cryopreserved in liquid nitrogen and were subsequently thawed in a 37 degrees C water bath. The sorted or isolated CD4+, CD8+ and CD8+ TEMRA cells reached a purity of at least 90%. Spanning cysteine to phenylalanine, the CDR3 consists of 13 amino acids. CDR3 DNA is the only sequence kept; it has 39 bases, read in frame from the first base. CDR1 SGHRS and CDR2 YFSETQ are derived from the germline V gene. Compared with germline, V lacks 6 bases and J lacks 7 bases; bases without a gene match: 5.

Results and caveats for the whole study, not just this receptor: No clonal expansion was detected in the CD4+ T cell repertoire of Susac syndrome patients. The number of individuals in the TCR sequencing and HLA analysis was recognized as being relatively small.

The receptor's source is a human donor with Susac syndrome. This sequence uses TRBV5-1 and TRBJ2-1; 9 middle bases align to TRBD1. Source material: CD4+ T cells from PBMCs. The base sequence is TGCGCCAGCATGCTGACAGGGGGAAATGAGCAGTTCTTC. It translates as CASMLTGGNEQFF.